This is a list of T cell receptor beta chains from one sample in a study of T cells in Graves' hyperthyroidism and ophthalmopathy. TCRdb independently ran MiXCR on the multiplex PCR reads; one entry per CDR3 protein. Counted here are about 620,000 distinct CDR3 sequences, around 15% occurring once; the ten biggest clones make up 3.8%. The sample taken for sequencing was blood. These receptors came from a young woman with Graves' hyperthyroidism. The CDR3 runs from the conserved cysteine through the conserved F or W. A D gene is named only where the DNA matches it firmly. Clone size appears in some rows only: once, few, many, or a class for an expanded clone.

cdr3_length,d_call,j_call,clone_size,v_call,cdr3_nt,cdr3_aa
17,TRBD1,TRBJ1-4,NA,TRBV7-9,TGTGCCAGCAGCAATCACCGGGACAGGGGGCTCGCTGAAAAACTGTTTTTT,CASSNHRDRGLAEKLFF
13,TRBD1,TRBJ1-1,many,TRBV29-1,TGCAGCACGAGACAGGGAGGGGGTACTGAAGCTTTCTTT,CSTRQGGGTEAFF
16,NA,TRBJ2-7,many,TRBV20-1,NA,CSARDVGTGNPYEQYF
13,NA,TRBJ2-7,NA,TRBV12-3/TRBV12-4,TGTGCCAGCAGACAAACTGAGGGGTACGAGCAGTACTTC,CASRQTEGYEQYF
14,NA,TRBJ2-3,few,TRBV9,TGTGCCAGCAGCGCCGTATTCATGGTGAATACGCAGTATTTT,CASSAVFMVNTQYF
17,TRBD1,TRBJ2-1,NA,TRBV7-9,TGTGCCAGCAGCCGGGGCCAGGGGACAGGGAATTTGAGGGAGCAGTTCTTC,CASSRGQGTGNLREQFF
12,NA,TRBJ2-7,many,TRBV29-1,TGCAGCGTGAAGCGGACAAGTTACGAGCAGTACTTC,CSVKRTSYEQYF
15,NA,TRBJ1-5,many,TRBV12-3/TRBV12-4,TGTGCCAGCAGTTTTGGGGACACCTACAATCAGCCCCAGCATTTT,CASSFGDTYNQPQHF
15,NA,TRBJ2-1,few,TRBV15,TGTGCCACCAGCAGAGATTTGGACTGGGGGAATGAGCAGTTCTTC,CATSRDLDWGNEQFF
13,NA,TRBJ2-7,NA,TRBV27,TGTGCCAGCAGTTTACCGCCTAATTACGAGCAGTACTTC,CASSLPPNYEQYF
15,NA,TRBJ2-1,few,TRBV11-2,TGTGCCAGCAGCTCCAGTCCCCGACCCGGCATTGAGCAGTTCTTC,CASSSSPRPGIEQFF
15,TRBD1,TRBJ2-5,many,TRBV7-9,TGTGCCAGCAGCAAGGACAGGGCGGAACAAGAGACCCAGTACTTC,CASSKDRAEQETQYF
18,TRBD2,TRBJ2-7,few,TRBV28,TGTGCCAGCTCACCACTGAGCATGGGACTAGCGGACTACTACGAGCAGTACTTC,CASSPLSMGLADYYEQYF
15,NA,TRBJ2-3,many,TRBV27,TGTGCCAGCACCTACCTGGGGGGTAGCACAGATACGCAGTATTTT,CASTYLGGSTDTQYF
15,NA,TRBJ1-2,few,TRBV4-1,TGCGCCAGCAGCCAAGTTGACAGAGCGATTTATGGCTACACCTTC,CASSQVDRAIYGYTF
15,TRBD2,TRBJ2-7,many,TRBV5-1,TGCGCCAGCAGCGTAGGGACTAGCGGGAGCGCCGAGCAGTACTTC,CASSVGTSGSAEQYF
13,NA,TRBJ2-7,NA,TRBV5-6,TGTGCCAGCAGCTTTTTAAGGGGAGACGAGCAGTACTTC,CASSFLRGDEQYF
12,NA,TRBJ2-7,many,TRBV11-1,TGTGCCAGCAGCGAGGGGTTCTACGAGCAGTACTTC,CASSEGFYEQYF
11,TRBD1,TRBJ2-7,few,TRBV29-1,TGCAGCGTTACACAGGGGCTCGAGCAGTACTTC,CSVTQGLEQYF
15,TRBD2,TRBJ2-7,few,TRBV11-2,TGTGCCAGCAGCGGGTCCGGGACTAGCGGTTACGAGCAGTACTTC,CASSGSGTSGYEQYF
13,NA,TRBJ2-6,few,TRBV12-3/TRBV12-4,TGTGCCAGCTTGGGCTCTGGGGCCAACGTCCTGACTTTC,CASLGSGANVLTF
13,NA,TRBJ2-1,many,TRBV12-3/TRBV12-4,TGTGCCAGCAGTCCTAGCCGAAACAATGAGCAGTTCTTC,CASSPSRNNEQFF
12,NA,TRBJ2-2,NA,TRBV9,TGTGCCAGCAGCGTAGCAGGAGGGGAGCTGTTTTTT,CASSVAGGELFF
14,NA,TRBJ2-7,NA,TRBV5-4,TGTGCCAGCAGCGAGATGGGTTGGTCCTACGAGCAGTACTTC,CASSEMGWSYEQYF
14,NA,TRBJ2-2,NA,TRBV11-2,TGTGCCAGCAGCTCCCAACCGGAAGGCGGGGAGCTGTTTTTT,CASSSQPEGGELFF
13,NA,TRBJ1-1,many,TRBV12-5,TGTGCTAGTGGTTTTGTCAGGGACACTGAAGCTTTCTTT,CASGFVRDTEAFF
16,TRBD2,TRBJ2-5,few,TRBV27,TGTGCCAGCAGTTGGCTAGCGGGAGGAGAAGGAGAGACCCAGTACTTC,CASSWLAGGEGETQYF
19,TRBD2,TRBJ2-5,many,TRBV7-9,TGTGCCAGCAGCTTAGTCCCTGTCCGGCGGGAGGACAGAAAAGAGACCCAGTACTTC,CASSLVPVRREDRKETQYF
13,NA,TRBJ2-7,many,TRBV7-2,TGTGCCAGCAGCTTATGGGGGTCTAACGAGCAGTACTTC,CASSLWGSNEQYF
15,TRBD1,TRBJ2-1,many,TRBV9,TGTGCCAGCAGCGGAGAGGGGGCGCATGTGGATGAGCAGTTCTTC,CASSGEGAHVDEQFF
16,TRBD2,TRBJ2-1,many,TRBV11-2,TGTGCCAGCAGCTGGACTAGCGGGACCAGACTAAATGAGCAGTTCTTC,CASSWTSGTRLNEQFF
10,NA,TRBJ1-2,NA,TRBV2,TGTGCCAGCAGTCAGTATGGCTACACCTTC,CASSQYGYTF
15,NA,TRBJ2-2,few,TRBV29-1,TGCAGCGTTGAAGATAGGTCTACGAACACCGGGGAGCTGTTTTTT,CSVEDRSTNTGELFF
14,NA,TRBJ1-6,NA,TRBV9,TGTGCCAGCAGCCTAAGGCAGGACAATTCACCCCTCCACTTT,CASSLRQDNSPLHF
18,TRBD2,TRBJ2-3,NA,TRBV20-1,TGCAGTGCTAGTCTCCCCCAGGGAGCGGGAGGTAGCACAGATACGCAGTATTTT,CSASLPQGAGGSTDTQYF
13,TRBD1,TRBJ1-2,few,TRBV7-2,TGTGCCAGCAGCCCCGACAGGGGGTCTGGCTACACCTTC,CASSPDRGSGYTF
15,NA,TRBJ2-1,NA,TRBV3-1,TGTGCCAGCAGCCTCGGGAGAAACCCCTACAATGAGCAGTTCTTC,CASSLGRNPYNEQFF
13,TRBD1,TRBJ2-7,many,TRBV20-1,TGCAGTGCTAGGGACAGGGGTTCCAGCGAGCAGTACTTC,CSARDRGSSEQYF
14,NA,TRBJ2-1,NA,TRBV20-1,TGCAGTGCCAGGAACTACATACGTCACAATGAGCAGTTCTTC,CSARNYIRHNEQFF
15,TRBD2,TRBJ2-1,few,TRBV7-2,TGTGCCAGCAGCTGGACTAGCGGGAGTGTTAATGAGCAGTTCTTC,CASSWTSGSVNEQFF
13,NA,TRBJ2-5,NA,TRBV2,TGTGCCAGCAGTACAGGGATAGGGGAGACCCAGTACTTC,CASSTGIGETQYF